The clone carrying this T cell receptor beta chain was observed a few times. Germline-derived CDR1 and CDR2 are DFQATT and SNEGSKA (reference sequence). The V and J ends lost 3 bases and 3 bases respectively, with 2 bases between them. The CDR3 sequence is 10 residues long. This sample is part of a study of T cells in localized non-small cell lung cancer. This table comes from immunoSEQ multiplex PCR, and its TCRdb copy is limited to in-frame clones, with some not included. The data contain some 25,000 clones, roughly 88% of them singletons. The receptor's source is a woman between 35 and 70 years old with stage III lung adenocarcinoma. Sequencing was performed on peripheral blood mononuclear cells, taken before any cancer treatment. This sequence joins TRBV20-1 and TRBJ1-2; D not certain. In DNA form, the CDR3 reads TGCAGTGCTAGGGACTATGGCTACACCTTC. Its translation: CSARDYGYTF.